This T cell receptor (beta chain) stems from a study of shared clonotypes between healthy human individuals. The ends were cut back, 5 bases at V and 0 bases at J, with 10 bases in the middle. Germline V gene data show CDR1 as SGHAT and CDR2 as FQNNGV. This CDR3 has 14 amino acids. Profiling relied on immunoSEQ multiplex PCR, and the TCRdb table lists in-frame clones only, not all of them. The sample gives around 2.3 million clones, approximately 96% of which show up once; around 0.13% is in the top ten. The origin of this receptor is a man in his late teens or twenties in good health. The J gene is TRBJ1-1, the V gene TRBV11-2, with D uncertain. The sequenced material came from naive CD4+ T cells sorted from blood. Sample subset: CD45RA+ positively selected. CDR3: CASSPMRMNTEAFF. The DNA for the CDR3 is TGTGCCAGCAGCCCGATGCGAATGAACACTGAAGCTTTCTTT.